The present TCR beta chain was sequenced within a study of shared clonotypes between healthy human individuals. Overall study: Donor ages ranged 18 to 49 years: a couple of women, a few men. Whole-study findings and limits: On the whole, naive subsets had larger estimated richness than memory subsets had. Several donors held about 5% of naive CD4 clonotypes in common.

Donors comprised healthy HIV-negative adults lacking recent acute infections or vaccinations. Here immunoSEQ multiplex PCR was the method, and the copy in TCRdb shows in-frame clones only, minus some. The sample consists of 100,000 or so clones, under 70% of them appearing once. Trimming at V came to 1 base and at J to 2 bases, leaving 17 bases not matched to a gene. Germline CDR1 and CDR2: SGHRS and YFSETQ. The CDR3 spans 21 residues. As to this clone: What it binds is not known.

This chain joins TRBV5-1 and TRBJ2-6, with 8 positions matching TRBD2. The receptor was isolated from a woman aged 25 to 45 in good health. Input material: memory CD8+ T cells sorted from blood. Subset given: CD45RO+ cells pooled with CCR7-negative TemRA cells. CDR3 protein: CASSLFPDSGEYFPGANVLTF. The DNA for the CDR3 is TGCGCCAGCAGCTTGTTCCCCGATAGCGGGGAGTACTTCCCTGGGGCCAACGTCCTGACTTTC.